This T cell receptor beta chain was documented in a study of blood T cells in healthy people across ages. With a J-beta primer mix and a sample-barcoded 5' primer, a second PCR ran 7 to 11 cycles. Every single cDNA molecule received a tag from a template-switch adaptor with 12 random nucleotides. TCRdb re-analysed the 5' RACE reads in MiXCR, keeping a single row per CDR3 protein. This repertoire shows more than 1,000,000 distinct CDR3 sequences, under 30% found once; its top ten account for about 0.69%. Separately, the same data were catalogued under a study of T cells of mothers and their children. From that study: Material was donated by three healthy Caucasian mothers and their six children. Among related mother-child pairs, overlap was slightly higher than in unrelated pairs, though not significantly.

This TCR was sampled from a girl aged 2 to 10 in good health. Input material: blood.

The CDR3: CASSLGSGEAFF. The DNA of the CDR3 is TGTGCCAGCAGCTTAGGGTCCGGTGAAGCTTTCTTT. The chain has TRBV7-3 and TRBJ1-1; D is unclear. Germline V gene lookup returns CDR1 SGHTA and CDR2 FQGTGA. The V and J ends lost 2 bases and 7 bases respectively, with 8 bases between them. This CDR3 region has 12 residues.